One sample yielded the 23 T cell receptor beta chains listed below, sequenced in a study of T cells after yellow fever vaccination (dated by TCRdb to between 2018 and 2021). Library method: 5' RACE. Instrument used: Illumina HiSeq 2500. The public reads were reanalyzed by TCRdb: fastp trimming at Q25, MiXCR alignment, in-frame beta chains only. Each record represents a unique CDR3 protein, reported with the most common genes and DNA among its rows. The table for this sample lists fewer than 450,000 distinct CDR3 sequences; approximately 8% of them were counted only once. Under 20% of the sample is in the top ten clones. This specimen's treatment or condition label, per the study, means: live attenuated yellow fever vaccine strain. The input for sequencing was PBMCs, taken more than 35 days after the first yellow fever vaccination. The receptor source for this set is a young man who received the YFV17D yellow fever vaccine.

The gene calls are TRBV5-1 and TRBJ1-1; D gene ambiguous. Trimming removed 0 bases at V and 8 bases at J, with 17 bases between. This CDR3 has 15 amino acids. CDR1 SGHRS and CDR2 YFSETQ come from the germline V gene. The CDR3 loop is CASSLGSGPYQEAFF. The DNA for the CDR3 is TGCGCCAGCAGCTTGGGCTCCGGGCCTTACCAAGAAGCTTTCTTT.

In its sample, this clonotype was seen a few times. The chain employs TRBV4-1 and TRBJ1-1, with TRBD1 identical over 8 bases. This CDR3 contains 16 residues. Germline V CDR1 and CDR2: MGHRA, YSYEKL. The V gene end was trimmed by 3 bases and the J gene end by 1 base; junction bases not matched to a gene: 7. The CDR3, as DNA: TGCGCCAGCAGCCAGAGGGAACAGGGGGGGAACACTGAAGCTTTCTTT. It translates to CASSQREQGGNTEAFF.

J is TRBJ2-7 and V is TRBV20-1; TRBD1 is a possible D gene (6 bases). CDR1 DFQATT and CDR2 SNEGSKA come from the germline V gene (reference sequence). V was pared by 1 base and J by 5 bases, with 9 bases between. The CDR3 has 12 amino acids. As DNA, the CDR3 is TGCAGTGCTAGAGGGACAGTTGACGAGCAGTACTTC. Translating it yields CSARGTVDEQYF.

The chain combines TRBV4-1 with TRBJ1-2; weak D call: TRBD1 (6 bases). CDR1 and CDR2 from the germline V gene are MGHRA and YSYEKL. Trimming left V 7 bases short and J 9 bases short, with 21 bases between. The CDR3 covers 14 residues. CDR3 amino acids: CASKLRAQGGSYTF. DNA for the CDR3: TGCGCCAGCAAACTAAGGGCACAGGGTGGAAGCTACACCTTC.

This clonotype was recorded a few times. CDR3 DNA: TGTGCCAGCAGTTTACGGGGTGGAGGGGCGAGAGGCGAGCAGTACTTC. Protein: CASSLRGGGARGEQYF. The chain uses TRBV12-3 or TRBV12-4 and TRBJ2-7; possible D gene TRBD2, 6 bases. V lost 2 bases to trimming and J lost 6 bases, with 20 bases between them. CDR3 length: 16 residues.

The chain links TRBV5-1 to TRBJ2-1; 10 nucleotides align to TRBD1. Germline CDR1 reads SGHRS; CDR2 reads YFSETQ. V gave up 3 bases and J gave up 4 bases; unmatched junction bases: 7. The CDR3 extends over 16 amino acids. The CDR3 DNA is TGCGCCAGCAGCTCTGGGGGACAGGGGCTGTACAATGAGCAGTTCTTC. It specifies CASSSGGQGLYNEQFF.

This clonotype was recorded a few times. V is TRBV2 and J is TRBJ1-6; possible D gene TRBD1, 6 bases. V shed 6 bases and J shed 7 bases, with 10 bases lying between them. Germline loops: CDR1 SNHLY, CDR2 FYNNEI. The CDR3 spans 13 residues. This CDR3 is CASRWGRNSPLHF. DNA of the CDR3: TGTGCCAGCAGATGGGGGCGGAATTCACCCCTCCACTTT.

The chain employs TRBV10-3 and TRBJ2-1, with TRBD2 identical over 9 bases. CDR3 length equals 20 residues. The germline gives CDR1 ENHRY, CDR2 SYGVKD. J lost 1 base, V lost 2 bases, and 15 bases had no gene match. The CDR3 region is CAISEPRGAGGGGSYNEQFF. The CDR3 nucleotides read TGTGCCATCAGTGAGCCTCGTGGAGCGGGGGGTGGGGGGTCCTACAATGAGCAGTTCTTC.

The chain uses TRBV9 and TRBJ2-2; D is tentatively TRBD1 or TRBD2 (5 bases each). The germline V gene encodes CDR1 SGDLS and CDR2 YYNGEE. Trimming took off 0 bases at V and 1 base at J, with 10 bases between the two ends. CDR3 length: 16 amino acids. This chain's CDR3 is CASSVERGVNTGELFF. In DNA, the CDR3 is TGTGCCAGCAGCGTAGAAAGAGGGGTGAACACCGGGGAGCTGTTTTTT.

This clonotype appeared a few times. This chain connects TRBV5-1 to TRBJ2-1; 8 bases agree with TRBD1. With V trimmed by 2 bases and J by 2 bases, 3 bases remained unmatched. The germline V gene has CDR1 SGHRS and CDR2 YFSETQ. The CDR3 extends over 15 amino acids. CDR3 protein: CASSFGQGTYNEQFF. The DNA of the CDR3 is TGCGCCAGCAGCTTCGGACAGGGCACCTACAATGAGCAGTTCTTC. Combining the CDR3 with reference TRBV5-1 and TRBJ2-1 gives the whole variable domain KAGVTQTPRYLIKTRGQQVTLSCSPISGHRSVSWYQQTPGQGLQFLFEYFSETQRNKGNFPGRFSGRQFSNSRSEMNVSTLELGDSALYLCASSFGQGTYNEQFFGPGTRLTVL.

The chain recombines TRBV5-1 with TRBJ2-1; a weak D match, TRBD1 (6 bases). Germline CDR1 SGHRS, CDR2 YFSETQ. V gave up 2 bases and J gave up 2 bases, with 11 bases separating them. This CDR3 is built from 15 residues. The CDR3: CASSFDRNTYNEQFF. CDR3 bases: TGCGCCAGCAGCTTTGACAGGAACACCTACAATGAGCAGTTCTTC.

This clonotype showed up just a few times. This chain uses TRBV5-5 with TRBJ1-2; unclear D gene. This CDR3 is 13 amino acids long. V lost 4 bases, J lost 4 bases, and 11 bases lay in between. Germline values: CDR1 SGHKS, CDR2 YYEKEE (reference sequence). The CDR3 spells CASSLPMGYGYTF. In nucleotides, the CDR3 is TGTGCCAGCAGCCTCCCTATGGGCTATGGCTACACCTTC.

The table lists this clonotype with a few counts. This rearrangement joins TRBV13 to TRBJ2-7; TRBD2 agrees at 10 bases. CDR1 and CDR2 from the germline V gene are PRHDT and FYEKMQ (reference sequence). CDR3 length equals 19 residues. With V trimmed by 2 bases and J by 2 bases, 15 bases remained unmatched. CDR3 protein: CASSLRGGRLAGETYEQYF. The CDR3 nucleotides read TGTGCCAGCAGCTTAAGAGGCGGTCGACTAGCGGGCGAAACCTACGAGCAGTACTTC.

This clonotype was seen many times. This chain uses TRBV5-1 with TRBJ2-1; possibly TRBD1 for D (5 bases). Germline V lookup: CDR1 SGHRS, CDR2 YFSETQ. The CDR3 spans 12 residues. Deletions cut 2 bases from V and 7 bases from J, with 7 bases between. Here the CDR3 reads CASSFRVNEQFF. CDR3 coding DNA: TGCGCCAGCAGCTTCAGGGTGAATGAGCAGTTCTTC.

In this sample, this clonotype turned up once. The chain couples TRBV7-2 to TRBJ1-1; D is unresolved. Trimming left V 4 bases short and J 0 bases short, with 6 bases between. The CDR3 consists of 13 residues. CDR1 and CDR2 from the germline V gene are SGHTA and FQGNSA. CDR3 amino acids: CASSWNLNTEAFF. In nucleotides, the CDR3 is TGTGCCAGCAGCTGGAATTTGAACACTGAAGCTTTCTTT. The variable domain in full, with the rest retrieved from reference TRBV7-2 and TRBJ1-1, is GAGVSQSPSNKVTEKGKDVELRCDPISGHTALYWYRQSLGQGLEFLIYFQGNSAPDKSGLPSDRFSAERTGGSVSTLTIQRTQQEDSAVYLCASSWNLNTEAFFGQGTRLTVV.

The chain is built from TRBV7-2 and TRBJ2-5, with D uncertain. CDR1 and CDR2 (germline): SGHTA, FQGNSA. The CDR3 has 15 amino acids. V was trimmed by 0 bases and J by 2 bases, leaving 10 bases between them. The DNA of the CDR3 is TGTGCCAGCAGCTTAGCAGGAGAACCTCAAGAGACCCAGTACTTC. This gives the protein CASSLAGEPQETQYF.

This clonotype was seen ten or more times. The rearrangement uses TRBV7-6 and TRBJ2-3; 9 nucleotides match TRBD2. With 9 bases clipped from V and 8 bases from J, the junction kept 6 bases outside the gene matches. Germline assignment: CDR1 SGHVS and CDR2 FNYEAQ. The CDR3 runs 12 residues. The CDR3 protein is CASSAGGVTQYF. For the CDR3, the DNA is TGTGCCAGTTCAGCGGGGGGCGTTACGCAGTATTTT.

The table lists this clonotype with many counts. The chain recombines TRBV29-1 with TRBJ2-3; 10 bases align to TRBD2. Losses at the gene ends were 7 bases for V and 2 bases for J; bases not matched to a gene: 6. The CDR3 extends over 14 amino acids. Germline V gene sequence: CDR1 SQVTM, CDR2 ANQGSEA. The DNA for the CDR3 is TGCAGCGCCAGACTAGCGGGCGTCACAGATACGCAGTATTTT. This translates into CSARLAGVTDTQYF.

This clonotype was counted only a few times. J is TRBJ2-7 and V is TRBV3-1; TRBD2 is a possible D gene (6 bases). Germline CDR1 and CDR2: LGHDT and YNNKEL (reference sequence). CDR3 length: 17 amino acids. Trimming cost V 4 bases and J 1 base, with 20 bases left between them. This CDR3 reads CASSPTAGGVSSYEQYV. CDR3 coding DNA: TGTGCCAGCAGCCCAACGGCAGGCGGGGTGTCATCCTACGAGCAGTACGTC.

For the CDR3, the DNA is TGTGCCAGCAACACAGGGGGCCATAACGAGCAGTACGTC. Residues: CASNTGGHNEQYV. The chain links TRBV28 to TRBJ2-7; 9 positions match TRBD1. The junction had 6 bases not matched to a gene; V was cut back by 7 bases and J by 5 bases. In germline, CDR1 is MDHEN, CDR2 SYDVKM. The CDR3 runs to 13 residues.

This chain connects TRBV15 to TRBJ2-1; a weak D match, TRBD2 (5 bases). Germline CDR1 reads LNHNV; CDR2 reads YYDKDF (reference sequence). Deletions cut 0 bases from V and 3 bases from J, with 15 bases between. CDR3 size: 17 residues. The CDR3 region has the DNA TGTGCCACCAGCAGAGATAGAGCGGCGGGCTACTACAATGAGCAGTTCTTC. It translates to CATSRDRAAGYYNEQFF.

This clonotype was counted a few times. The chain's CDR3 is CATSRSRGGTQYF. The CDR3, as DNA: TGTGCCACCAGCAGAAGCCGAGGTGGTACGCAGTATTTT. The V call is TRBV15, the J call TRBJ2-3; D unresolved. The V end lost 2 bases, the J end lost 8 bases, and 11 bases lay between the germline ends. This CDR3 has 13 residues. Germline CDR1 and CDR2: LNHNV and YYDKDF (reference sequence). The entire variable domain, with the rest obtained from reference TRBV15 and TRBJ2-3, is as follows: DAMVIQNPRYQVTQFGKPVTLSCSQTLNHNVMYWYQQKSSQAPKLLFHYYDKDFNNEADTPDNFQSRRPNTSFCFLDIRSPGLGDTAMYLCATSRSRGGTQYFGPGTRLTVL.

There are many counts of this clonotype. V gene TRBV7-8 combines with J gene TRBJ1-3, with a possible D match to TRBD1 (6 bases). There are 15 residues in the CDR3. Germline values: CDR1 SGHVS, CDR2 FQNEAQ. V gave up 0 bases and J gave up 6 bases, with 12 bases separating them. The CDR3 spells CASSLAAGAQNTIYF. CDR3 nucleotide sequence: TGTGCCAGCAGCTTAGCGGCAGGGGCCCAAAACACCATATATTTT.